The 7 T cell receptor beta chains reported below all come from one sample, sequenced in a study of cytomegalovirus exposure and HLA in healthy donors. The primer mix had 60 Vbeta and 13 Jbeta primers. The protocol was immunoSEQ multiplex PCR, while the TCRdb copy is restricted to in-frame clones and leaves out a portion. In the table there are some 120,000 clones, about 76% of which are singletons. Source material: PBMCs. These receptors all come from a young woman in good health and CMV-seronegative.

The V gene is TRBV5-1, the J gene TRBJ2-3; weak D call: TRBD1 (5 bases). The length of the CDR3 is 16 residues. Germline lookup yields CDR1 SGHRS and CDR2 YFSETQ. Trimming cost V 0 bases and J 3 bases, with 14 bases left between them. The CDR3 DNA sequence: TGCGCCAGCAGCTTGGTTCAGGGAAGGGTAACAGATACGCAGTATTTT. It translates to CASSLVQGRVTDTQYF.

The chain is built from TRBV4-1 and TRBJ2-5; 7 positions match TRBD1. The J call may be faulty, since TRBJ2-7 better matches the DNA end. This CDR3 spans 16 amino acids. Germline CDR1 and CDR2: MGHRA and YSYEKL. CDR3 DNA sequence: TGCGCCAGCAGCCATCAAGAGGAGAATACAGGGGACGAGCAGTACTTC. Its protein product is CASSHQEENTGDEQYF.

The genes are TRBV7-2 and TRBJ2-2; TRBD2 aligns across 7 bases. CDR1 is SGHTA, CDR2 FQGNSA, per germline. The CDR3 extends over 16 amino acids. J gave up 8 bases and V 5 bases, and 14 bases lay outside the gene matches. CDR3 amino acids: CASSPSDSGTWGELFF. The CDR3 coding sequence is TGTGCCAGCAGCCCCTCCGACAGCGGGACTTGGGGGGAGCTGTTTTTT.

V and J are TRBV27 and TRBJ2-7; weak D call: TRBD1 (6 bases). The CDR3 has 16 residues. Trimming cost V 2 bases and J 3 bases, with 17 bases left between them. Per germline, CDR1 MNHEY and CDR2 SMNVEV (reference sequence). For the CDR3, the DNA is TGTGCCAGCAGTTTAAACACACAGGGATGGGTCTACGAGCAGTACTTC. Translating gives CASSLNTQGWVYEQYF.

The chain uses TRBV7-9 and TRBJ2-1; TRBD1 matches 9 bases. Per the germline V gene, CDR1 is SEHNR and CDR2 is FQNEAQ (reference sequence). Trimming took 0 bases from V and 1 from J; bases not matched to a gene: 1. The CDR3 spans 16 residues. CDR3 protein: CASSLADRGSYNEQFF. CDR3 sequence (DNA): TGTGCCAGCAGCTTAGCCGACAGGGGGTCCTACAATGAGCAGTTCTTC.

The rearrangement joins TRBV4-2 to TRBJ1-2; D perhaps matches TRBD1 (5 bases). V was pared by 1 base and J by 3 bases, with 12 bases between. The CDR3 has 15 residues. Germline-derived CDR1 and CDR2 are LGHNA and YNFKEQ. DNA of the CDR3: TGTGCCAGCAGCCAAGGAGCGGCGGGGGACTATGGCTACACCTTC. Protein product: CASSQGAAGDYGYTF.

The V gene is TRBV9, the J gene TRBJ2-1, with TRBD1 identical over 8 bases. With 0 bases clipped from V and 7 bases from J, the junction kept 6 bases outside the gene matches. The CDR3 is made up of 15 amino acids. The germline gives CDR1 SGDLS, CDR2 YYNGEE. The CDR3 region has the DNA TGTGCCAGCAGCGTAGGAGCGACAGGGGCGAATGAGCAGTTCTTC. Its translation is CASSVGATGANEQFF.